This entry lists 30 T cell receptor beta chains sequenced from one sample in a study of blood T cells in healthy people across ages. Using a J-beta primer mix together with a sample-barcoded 5' primer, a second PCR was run for roughly 6 to 12 cycles. TCRdb processed the 5' RACE reads anew with MiXCR; each CDR3 protein has one entry. Of roughly 640,000 distinct CDR3 sequences in the sample, under 30% are singletons; the top ten hold more than 15%. The sample was blood. These TCRs come from a woman over 75 in good health.

This clonotype was found many times. The chain recombines TRBV6-5 with TRBJ1-2; TRBD1 matches 8 bases. Germline V lookup: CDR1 MNHEY, CDR2 SVGAGI. This CDR3 comprises 15 residues. Trimming took 0 bases from V and 4 from J; bases not matched to a gene: 4. For the CDR3, the DNA is TGTGCCAGCAGTTACTCTGCCGACAGGGGCTATGGCTACACCTTC. Translated: CASSYSADRGYGYTF.

This clonotype was found a few times. This chain connects TRBV20-1 to TRBJ2-5; D might be TRBD1 (6 bases). Judging by the DNA end, TRBJ2-7 fits better; the J call may be wrong. Per the germline V gene, CDR1 is DFQATT and CDR2 is SNEGSKA (reference sequence). This CDR3 region has 12 residues. CDR3 region: CSARGTTYEQYF. The CDR3 DNA reads as TGCAGTGCTAGGGGGACAACCTACGAGCAGTACTTC.

The chain is built from TRBV30 and TRBJ2-5; D is unclear. The germline V and J ends were trimmed by 5 bases and 3 bases, with 10 bases remaining between them. Germline CDR1 GTSNPN, CDR2 SVGIG (reference sequence). The CDR3 consists of 12 residues. The CDR3 DNA sequence: TGTGCCTGGGGGCCCGGAGAAGAGACCCAGTACTTC. Translated, it gives CAWGPGEETQYF.

This clonotype was observed many times. The chain uses TRBV6-2 or TRBV6-3 and TRBJ2-7, with 8 nucleotides matching TRBD1. Germline V gives CDR1 MNHEY, CDR2 SVGEGT. Losses at the gene ends were 7 bases for V and 3 bases for J; bases not matched to a gene: 14. The CDR3 runs 16 residues. CDR3 region: CASTNEVDRGGYEQYF. The CDR3 DNA is TGTGCCAGCACCAACGAGGTTGACAGGGGAGGCTACGAGCAGTACTTC.

This clonotype was picked up many times. The CDR3: CASSKFQGSETQYF. In DNA, the CDR3 is TGTGCCAGCAGCAAATTCCAAGGGTCAGAGACCCAGTACTTC. This chain links TRBV21-1 with TRBJ2-5. TRBV21-1 is labeled a pseudogene. There are 14 residues in the CDR3.

This clonotype occurred a few times. This rearrangement joins TRBV6-2 or TRBV6-3 to TRBJ1-5; possible D gene TRBD1, 6 bases. CDR1 is MNHEY and CDR2 is SVGEGT in the germline V gene. CDR3 length: 15 residues. The V end was cut by 2 bases, the J end by 6 bases, with 14 bases between. CDR3 coding DNA: TGTGCCAGCAGTTACCTCAGGGGATTCAGTCAGCCCCAGCATTTT. This sequence encodes CASSYLRGFSQPQHF.

V and J are TRBV7-2 and TRBJ2-1; D is possibly TRBD1 or TRBD2 (6 bases each). The CDR3 is 11 amino acids. V shed 5 bases and J shed 15 bases, with 14 bases lying between them. Germline V gene lookup returns CDR1 SGHTA and CDR2 FQGNSA. The CDR3 protein is CASSPEGGGFF. CDR3 DNA sequence: TGTGCCAGCAGCCCCGAGGGGGGTGGGTTCTTC.

Remarks on this clonotype: This could be a read error, since a much larger clone is one nucleotide away. This chain joins TRBV20-1 and TRBJ1-2; D gene unclear. This CDR3 is built from 15 residues. Germline loops: CDR1 DFQATT, CDR2 SNEGSKA (reference sequence). Trimming took off 0 bases at V and 8 bases at J, with 19 bases between the two ends. DNA of the CDR3: TGCAGTGCTAGAGATGGTGGGAAATATAAGGAAGGCTACACCTTC. Translated, it gives CSARDGGKYKEGYTF.

The rearrangement joins TRBV20-1 to TRBJ1-2, with 9 bases lining up with TRBD1. Per the germline V gene, CDR1 is DFQATT and CDR2 is SNEGSKA (reference sequence). The V gene end was trimmed by 0 bases and the J gene end by 4 bases; junction bases not matched to a gene: 9. This CDR3 comprises 16 residues. CDR3 in amino acids: CSARDRGGQGAYGYTF. CDR3 coding DNA: TGCAGTGCTAGAGATCGCGGGGGACAGGGAGCCTATGGCTACACCTTC.

This clonotype was detected ten times or more. The V and J genes are TRBV5-5 and TRBJ1-6; D remains ambiguous. Looked up from germline, CDR1 is SGHKS and CDR2 is YYEKEE (reference sequence). V was cut by 1 base and J by 0 bases, with 11 bases left in between. The CDR3 sequence is 17 residues long. CDR3 loop: CASSLPPGSSYNSPLHF. CDR3 in DNA: TGTGCCAGCAGCTTGCCCCCGGGAAGCTCCTATAATTCACCCCTCCACTTT.

V usage is TRBV7-9 and J usage is TRBJ2-3; 12 bases are shared with TRBD2. With V trimmed by 5 bases and J by 4 bases, 7 bases remained unmatched. Germline assignment: CDR1 SEHNR and CDR2 FQNEAQ (reference sequence). The CDR3 is 16 amino acids. CDR3 DNA: TGTGCCAGCAGCCCTAGACTAGCGGGGGCCTCAGATACGCAGTATTTT. This sequence encodes CASSPRLAGASDTQYF.

On this clonotype: A much larger clone sits a single nucleotide away, making a read error possible. The chain joins TRBV5-1 to TRBJ1-4, with 7 bases aligning to TRBD1. Germline CDR1 is SGHRS and CDR2 is YFSETQ. The CDR3 sequence is 15 residues long. For the CDR3, the DNA is TGCGCCGGCAGCCACGACAGGGCAACTAATGAAAAACTGTTTTTT. It translates to CAGSHDRATNEKLFF.

This clonotype has just a few counts. The CDR3 spells CASSPGTGDIVTEAFF. In DNA, the CDR3 is TGTGCCAGCAGCCCCGGGACAGGGGACATCGTCACTGAAGCTTTCTTT. V gene TRBV27 combines with J gene TRBJ1-1; 10 bases are a match to TRBD1. This CDR3 spans 16 amino acids. V shed 6 bases and J 4 bases; nucleotides not matched to a gene: 11. The germline V gene has CDR1 MNHEY and CDR2 SMNVEV (reference sequence).

The chain recombines TRBV6-2 or TRBV6-3 with TRBJ2-6, with a possible D match to TRBD2 (5 bases). V was trimmed by 0 bases and J by 0 bases, leaving 15 bases between them. The CDR3 is 19 residues long. Germline V gene sequence: CDR1 MNHEY, CDR2 SVGEGT. The CDR3 bases are TGTGCCAGCAGTTACTCCTATACTAAGAGGGACTCTGGGGCCAACGTCCTGACTTTC. Translation: CASSYSYTKRDSGANVLTF.

This clonotype was detected many times. The V gene is TRBV5-1, the J gene TRBJ2-7; 7 bases fit TRBD1. CDR1 and CDR2 from the germline V gene are SGHRS and YFSETQ. The CDR3 is 14 residues long. Trimming took 4 bases from V and 2 from J; bases not matched to a gene: 6. The chain's CDR3 is CASSPDGTAYEQYF. CDR3 bases: TGCGCCAGCAGCCCAGACGGGACAGCCTACGAGCAGTACTTC.

This rearrangement joins TRBV7-2 to TRBJ1-2, with 7 bases fitting TRBD1. Germline loops: CDR1 SGHTA, CDR2 FQGNSA. The CDR3 has 16 amino acids. The J segment lost 0 bases and the V segment lost 5 bases, leaving 9 bases of the junction unmatched. The CDR3: CASSPRPDRANYGYTF. The CDR3 DNA follows: TGTGCCAGCAGCCCTCGACCTGACAGGGCTAACTATGGCTACACCTTC.

The chain recombines TRBV6-6 with TRBJ1-2; D is unresolved. Trimming took 6 bases from V and 6 from J, leaving 14 bases between them. Germline lookup yields CDR1 MNHNY and CDR2 SVGAGI (reference sequence). The length of the CDR3 is 13 residues. CDR3 in DNA: TGTGCCAGCAGACAGAGGGTCCTTCATGGCTACACCTTC. This gives the protein CASRQRVLHGYTF.

V gene TRBV18 combines with J gene TRBJ2-1; 8 nucleotides agree with TRBD1. Germline V gives CDR1 KGHSH, CDR2 LQKENI. This CDR3 has 15 amino acids. With 8 bases clipped from V and 5 bases from J, the junction kept 11 bases outside the gene matches. The CDR3 bases are TGTGCCAGCCCAACAACGGGGACAGGAAACAATGAGCAGTTCTTC. Protein product: CASPTTGTGNNEQFF.

J is TRBJ2-1 and V is TRBV5-1, with 10 bases that match TRBD2. CDR3 length equals 18 residues. J gave up 0 bases and V 3 bases, and 9 bases lay outside the gene matches. Germline loops: CDR1 SGHRS, CDR2 YFSETQ. The CDR3 spells CASSSGLADAPSYNEQFF. In DNA, the CDR3 is TGCGCCAGCAGCTCCGGACTAGCGGACGCACCCTCCTACAATGAGCAGTTCTTC.

This clonotype came up a few times. The gene calls are TRBV28 and TRBJ2-5, with 8 bases lining up with TRBD2. The CDR3 contains 15 residues. Germline lookup yields CDR1 MDHEN and CDR2 SYDVKM. Unmatched junction bases numbered 9, after V lost 6 bases and J lost 3 bases. This CDR3 is CASSPAGATKETQYF. The CDR3 nucleotides read TGTGCCAGCAGCCCAGCGGGGGCGACTAAAGAGACCCAGTACTTC.

This clonotype was seen many times. V is TRBV11-2 and J is TRBJ2-1, with no clear D. The CDR3 loop spans 12 amino acids. The V gene's germline CDR1 is SGHAT and CDR2 FQNNGV. V dropped 0 bases and J dropped 11 bases, with 8 bases sitting between them. The CDR3 protein is CASSLEGRKQFF. CDR3 nucleotides: TGTGCCAGCAGCTTAGAAGGTAGAAAGCAGTTCTTC.

The V call is TRBV29-1, the J call TRBJ1-1; 9 bases are a match to TRBD1. In germline, CDR1 is SQVTM, CDR2 ANQGSEA. J gave up 6 bases and V 4 bases, and 9 bases lay outside the gene matches. The CDR3 runs to 14 residues. The CDR3 is CSVVSNRGPSEAFF. CDR3 bases: TGCAGCGTTGTATCGAACAGGGGGCCGTCTGAAGCTTTCTTT.

To note about this clonotype: At one end the junction does not follow the germline gene, possibly because of a read error. This chain links TRBV12-3 or TRBV12-4 with TRBJ2-3; 10 nucleotides agree with TRBD1. The CDR3 contains 20 residues. Here the CDR3 reads CASSPARDRGLPTSADAQYF. The CDR3 region has the DNA TGTGCCAGCAGTCCCGCCCGGGACAGGGGTCTACCGACTAGCGCAGATGCGCAGTATTTT.

In its sample, this clonotype was seen many times. The junction does not match germline at one end; this may be a read error. The V and J genes are TRBV6-2 or TRBV6-3 and TRBJ2-5; D possibly corresponds to TRBD2 (5 bases). Germline-derived CDR1 and CDR2 are MNHEY and SVGEGT. CDR3 length: 15 residues. CDR3 residues: CASSYSQRTQKTQYF. DNA for the CDR3: TGTGCCAGCAGTTACTCTCAGCGGACCCAAAAGACCCAGTACTTC.

This clonotype was observed many times. The chain is built from TRBV18 and TRBJ1-5; 7 nucleotides line up with TRBD1. J lost 6 bases, V lost 4 bases, and 3 bases had no gene match. This CDR3 has 13 amino acids. Germline V gene lookup returns CDR1 KGHSH and CDR2 LQKENI. The CDR3 DNA reads TGTGCCAGCTCACTCGAGGGGGCTCAGCCCCAGCATTTT. It specifies CASSLEGAQPQHF.

Ten or more counts support this clonotype. V gene TRBV10-3 combines with J gene TRBJ2-1, with D maybe TRBD1 (6 bases). The CDR3 extends over 14 amino acids. Germline lookup yields CDR1 ENHRY and CDR2 SYGVKD. Trimming left V 5 bases short and J 2 bases short, with 10 bases between. CDR3 sequence reads: CAISNRAPYNEQFF. The CDR3 DNA is TGTGCCATCAGTAACAGGGCCCCCTACAATGAGCAGTTCTTC.

The count of this clonotype is one. The genes are TRBV6-5 and TRBJ2-1; TRBD2 aligns across 13 bases. The CDR3 length is 17 residues. With V trimmed by 2 bases and J by 2 bases, 3 bases remained unmatched. CDR1 and CDR2 (germline): MNHEY, SVGAGI. CDR3: CASSYGGLAGPYNEQFF. The CDR3 DNA is TGTGCCAGCAGTTACGGGGGACTAGCGGGGCCCTACAATGAGCAGTTCTTC.

This clonotype was seen repeatedly, ten times or more. This rearrangement joins TRBV28 to TRBJ1-1, with TRBD1 identical over 9 bases. The CDR3 spans 15 residues. The junction had 9 bases not matched to a gene; V was cut back by 6 bases and J by 4 bases. CDR1 MDHEN and CDR2 SYDVKM come from the germline V gene. DNA of the CDR3: TGTGCCAGCAGACAACAGGGGGCCGGTTTCACTGAAGCTTTCTTT. Amino acid sequence: CASRQQGAGFTEAFF.

The chain joins TRBV7-2 to TRBJ1-2, with TRBD1 as a possible D gene (5 bases). The length of the CDR3 is 11 residues. The V gene lost 2 bases and the J gene lost 10 bases, with 8 bases spanning the gap. CDR1 is SGHTA, CDR2 FQGNSA, per germline. The CDR3 DNA reads TGTGCCAGCAGCTTACCCGGGGCCTACACCTTC. Amino acid sequence: CASSLPGAYTF.

The table lists this clonotype with many counts. The chain uses TRBV6-2 or TRBV6-3 and TRBJ2-1; 8 bases align to TRBD2. Per the germline V gene, CDR1 is MNHEY and CDR2 is SVGEGT. The CDR3 totals 14 residues. The V gene end was trimmed by 6 bases and the J gene end by 6 bases; junction bases not matched to a gene: 7. The CDR3 DNA sequence: TGTGCCAGCAGCCGACTAGCGAAACCCAATGAGCAGTTCTTC. The encoded protein is CASSRLAKPNEQFF.